This T cell receptor (beta chain) was sequenced for a study of human T cells and chemical hapten exposure. This clonotype was recorded at least ten times. TCRdb used MiXCR to reprocess the RACE reads, holding one entry per CDR3 protein. This table holds some 350,000 distinct CDR3 sequences, around 6.9% found once. Time point: patch test 1, 2 weeks after DPC sensitization. As for treatment: therapeutic diphenylcyclopropenone sensitization with weekly scalp DPC. The CDR3 contains 11 residues. The V end lost 6 bases, the J end lost 5 bases, and 8 bases lay between the germline ends. The specimen was whole blood, collected in connection with sensitization to the hapten diphenylcyclopropenone (DPC). This sequence was found in a woman aged 18-29 years with alopecia areata. Some clones in this sample may be carry-over from other donors' samples. The rearrangement joins TRBV12-3 or TRBV12-4 to TRBJ2-7; possibly TRBD2 for D (6 bases). DNA for the CDR3: TGTGCCAGCAGCGGAGGGGACGAGCAGTACTTC. Encoded protein: CASSGGDEQYF.